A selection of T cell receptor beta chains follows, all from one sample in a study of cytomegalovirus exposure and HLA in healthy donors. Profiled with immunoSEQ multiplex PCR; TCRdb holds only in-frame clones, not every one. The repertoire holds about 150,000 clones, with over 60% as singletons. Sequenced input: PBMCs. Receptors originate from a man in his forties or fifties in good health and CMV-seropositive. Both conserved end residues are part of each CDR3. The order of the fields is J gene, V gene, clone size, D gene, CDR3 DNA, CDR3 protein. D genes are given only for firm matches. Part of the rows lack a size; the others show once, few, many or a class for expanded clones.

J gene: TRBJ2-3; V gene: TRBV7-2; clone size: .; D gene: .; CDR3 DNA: TGTGCCAGCAGCCCAGGGACTAGCACAGATACGCAGTATTTT; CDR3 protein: CASSPGTSTDTQYF
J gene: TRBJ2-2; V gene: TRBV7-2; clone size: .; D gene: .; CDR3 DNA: TGTGCCAGCAGCTTAGGGGCCTATATGGCCGGGGAGCTGTTTTTT; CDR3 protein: CASSLGAYMAGELFF
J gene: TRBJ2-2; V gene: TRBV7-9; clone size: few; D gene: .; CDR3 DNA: TGTGCCAGCACCCCTCGCGGGGGCGGCGGGGAGCTGTTTTTT; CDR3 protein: CASTPRGGGGELFF
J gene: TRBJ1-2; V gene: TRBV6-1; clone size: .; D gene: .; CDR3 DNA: TGTGCCAGCAGTAAAGATATTAGGGGTCTTAACTATGGCTACACCTTC; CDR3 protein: CASSKDIRGLNYGYTF
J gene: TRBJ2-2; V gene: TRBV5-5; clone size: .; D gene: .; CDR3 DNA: TGTGCCAGCAGCTGGGAGTTCCGCACCGGGGAGCTGTTTTTT; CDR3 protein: CASSWEFRTGELFF
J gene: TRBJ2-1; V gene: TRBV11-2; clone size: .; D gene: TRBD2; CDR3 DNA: TGTGCCAGCAGCTTACGGACTAGCGGGAGAAGTGAGCAGTTCTTC; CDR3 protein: CASSLRTSGRSEQFF
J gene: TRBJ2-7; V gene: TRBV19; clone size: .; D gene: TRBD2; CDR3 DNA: TGTGCCAGTAGTCCTCGCGGGGGAGCCTACGAGCAGTACTTC; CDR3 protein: CASSPRGGAYEQYF
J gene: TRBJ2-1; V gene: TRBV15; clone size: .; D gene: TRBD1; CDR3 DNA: TGTGCCACCCGGGACAGGGGAATCAATGAGCAGTTCTTC; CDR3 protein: CATRDRGINEQFF
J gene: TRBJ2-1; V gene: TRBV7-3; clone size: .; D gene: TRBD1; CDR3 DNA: TGTGCCAGCAGCTTAGTCGGGGCAGGGGGACCCAATGAGCAGTTCTTC; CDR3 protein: CASSLVGAGGPNEQFF
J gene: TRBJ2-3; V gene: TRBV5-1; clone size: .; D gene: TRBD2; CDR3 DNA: TGCGCCAGCAGCAGTACTAGCGGAGGGGATACGCAGTATTTT; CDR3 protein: CASSSTSGGDTQYF
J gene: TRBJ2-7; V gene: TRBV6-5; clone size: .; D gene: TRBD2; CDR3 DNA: TGTGCCAGCAGTCTGACTAGCGCTCCCTACGAGCAGTACTTC; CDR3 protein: CASSLTSAPYEQYF
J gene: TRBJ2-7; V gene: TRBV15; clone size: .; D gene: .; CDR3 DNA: TGTGCCACCAGCAGAGATCGCGGCTACGAGCAGTACTTC; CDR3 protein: CATSRDRGYEQYF
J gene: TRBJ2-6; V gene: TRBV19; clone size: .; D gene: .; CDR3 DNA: TGTGCCAGTAGTGTCAGGTTCTCTGGGGCCAACGTCCTGACTTTC; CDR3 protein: CASSVRFSGANVLTF
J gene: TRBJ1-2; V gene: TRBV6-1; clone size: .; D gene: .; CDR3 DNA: TGTGCCAGCAGTGAGTCCGGGAATTGGGACATGTCTGGCTACACCTTC; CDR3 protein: CASSESGNWDMSGYTF
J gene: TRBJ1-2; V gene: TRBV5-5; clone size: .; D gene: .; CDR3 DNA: TGTGCCAGCAGCTTGGAGACAGGCCAGTCCGCATATGGCTACACCTTC; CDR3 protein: CASSLETGQSAYGYTF
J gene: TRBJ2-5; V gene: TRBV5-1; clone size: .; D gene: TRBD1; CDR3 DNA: TGCGCCAGCAGCCCAACAGGGGGCGCAGAGACCCAGTACTTC; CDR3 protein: CASSPTGGAETQYF
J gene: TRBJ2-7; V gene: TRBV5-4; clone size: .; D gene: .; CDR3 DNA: TGTGCCAGCAGCGACGGAGGCATTACATCCTACGAGCAGTACTTC; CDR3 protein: CASSDGGITSYEQYF
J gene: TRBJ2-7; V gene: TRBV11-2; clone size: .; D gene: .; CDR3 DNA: TGTGCCAGCAGCTTGTGGCGGCACTACGAGCAGTACTTC; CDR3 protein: CASSLWRHYEQYF